Each of the 9 T cell receptor beta chains below was sequenced from the same sample in a study of T cells after yellow fever vaccination. Via MiXCR, TCRdb re-called the 5' RACE reads, giving one row per CDR3 protein. This table holds approximately 450,000 distinct CDR3 sequences, under 20% found once. The sample was PBMCs, taken before the yellow fever booster vaccination. These TCRs come from a man aged 18 to 30 who received the YFV17D yellow fever vaccine.

The chain is built from TRBV5-1 and TRBJ2-3; 10 bases map to TRBD2. In germline, CDR1 is SGHRS, CDR2 YFSETQ. The CDR3 is made up of 17 amino acids. V trimming: 4 bases; J trimming: 1 base; junction bases outside the gene matches: 9. The CDR3 is CASSPLQRGGGTDTQYF. DNA of the CDR3: TGCGCCAGCAGCCCACTTCAGCGGGGGGGCGGCACAGATACGCAGTATTTT.

The chain uses TRBV4-3 and TRBJ2-2; the D gene could be TRBD1 or TRBD2 (5 bases each). The germline V gene encodes CDR1 LGHNA and CDR2 YSLEER. The CDR3 is 15 amino acids. Trimming cost V 1 base and J 5 bases, with 11 bases left between them. CDR3 sequence reads: CASSQGAGTTGELFF. The CDR3 DNA is TGCGCCAGCAGCCAAGGGGCAGGGACGACCGGGGAGCTGTTTTTT.

This chain connects TRBV5-1 to TRBJ1-2; TRBD1 agrees at 8 bases. The V and J ends lost 4 bases and 9 bases, in that order; junction bases with no gene match: 5. The CDR3 covers 12 residues. Germline CDR1 SGHRS, CDR2 YFSETQ. The CDR3 sequence: CASSIQGASYTF. In DNA, the CDR3 is TGCGCCAGCAGCATCCAGGGGGCGAGCTACACCTTC.

This sequence joins TRBV19 and TRBJ2-5; 10 nucleotides line up with TRBD2. CDR3 size: 14 residues. Germline V CDR1 and CDR2: LNHDA, SQIVND (reference sequence). V shed 3 bases, J shed 3 bases, and the junction held 1 base outside the gene matches. The CDR3 spells CASSMLAGEETQYF. In nucleotides, the CDR3 is TGTGCCAGTAGTATGCTAGCGGGGGAAGAGACCCAGTACTTC.

This clonotype was recorded a few times. The CDR3 spells CASSHVGGAVETQYF. The CDR3 coding sequence is TGTGCCAGCAGCCATGTAGGGGGGGCTGTTGAGACCCAGTACTTC. The chain employs TRBV7-9 and TRBJ2-5, with a possible D match to TRBD2 (7 bases). The CDR3 covers 15 residues. Germline V gives CDR1 SEHNR, CDR2 FQNEAQ (reference sequence). V shed 5 bases and J shed 5 bases, with 18 bases lying between them.

The genes are TRBV6-1 and TRBJ2-1; tentatively, D is TRBD2 (5 bases). The CDR3 is 12 residues long. Germline V gene lookup returns CDR1 MNHNS and CDR2 SASEGT. V shed 4 bases and J shed 9 bases, with 10 bases lying between them. CDR3 in DNA: TGTGCCAGCAGTGTCTCGAGCGGTGAGCAGTTCTTC. Amino acids: CASSVSSGEQFF.

V and J are TRBV7-6 and TRBJ2-7; no clear D. Germline CDR1 SGHVS, CDR2 FNYEAQ. This CDR3 has 13 amino acids. The V and J ends lost 0 bases and 2 bases respectively, with 5 bases between them. CDR3 DNA: TGTGCCAGCAGCTTAGCGAGTCCCTACGAGCAGTACTTC. The encoded protein is CASSLASPYEQYF.

This chain uses TRBV7-2 with TRBJ2-5; D may be TRBD1 or TRBD2 (5 bases each). The CDR3 covers 16 residues. The ends were cut back, 5 bases at V and 1 base at J, with 17 bases in the middle. Germline CDR1 is SGHTA and CDR2 is FQGNSA. CDR3 protein: CASSPVGVGSQETQYF. DNA for the CDR3: TGTGCCAGCAGCCCGGTAGGGGTAGGGAGCCAAGAGACCCAGTACTTC.

A few counts support this clonotype. The chain couples TRBV12-3 or TRBV12-4 to TRBJ2-5; D call uncertain. V lost 6 bases to trimming and J lost 2 bases, with 10 bases between them. This CDR3 contains 13 residues. The CDR3 here is CASSYNSQETQYF. CDR3 DNA: TGTGCCAGCAGCTACAACTCACAAGAGACCCAGTACTTC.